The table lists the clone carrying this TCR beta chain with a count of one. The source of the sample is a study of cytomegalovirus exposure and HLA in healthy donors. This CDR3 has 15 residues. Trimming stripped 5 bases from V and 7 bases from J, with 18 bases between. The germline V gene has CDR1 SGHVS and CDR2 FQNEAQ. The PCR ran on 60 Vbeta and 13 Jbeta primers. Clones were read by immunoSEQ multiplex PCR, and TCRdb kept only the in-frame ones, dropping some. The sample lists about 200,000 clones, approximately 85% occurring once. The V gene is TRBV7-8, the J gene TRBJ1-3, with D possibly matching TRBD1 (6 bases). The sequence came from a woman aged 40 to 50 in good health and CMV-seronegative. The specimen sequenced was PBMCs. The CDR3 reads CASSERGGGGNTIYF. CDR3 nucleotide sequence: TGTGCCAGCAGCGAACGCGGGGGGGGCGGGAACACCATATATTTT.